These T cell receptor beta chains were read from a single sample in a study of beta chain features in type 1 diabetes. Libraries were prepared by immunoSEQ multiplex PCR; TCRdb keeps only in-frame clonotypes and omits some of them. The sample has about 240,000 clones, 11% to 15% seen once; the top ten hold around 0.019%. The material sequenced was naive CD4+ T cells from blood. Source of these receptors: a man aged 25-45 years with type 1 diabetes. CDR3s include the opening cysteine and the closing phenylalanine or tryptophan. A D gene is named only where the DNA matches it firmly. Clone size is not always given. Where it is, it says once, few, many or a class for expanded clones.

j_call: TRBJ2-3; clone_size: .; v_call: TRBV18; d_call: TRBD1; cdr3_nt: TGTGCCAGCTCACCAGAGACAGGGGCAGATACGCAGTATTTT; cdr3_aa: CASSPETGADTQYF
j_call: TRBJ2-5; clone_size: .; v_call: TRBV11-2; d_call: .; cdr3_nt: TGTGCCAGCAGCCTAAACCAGGGGGAGACCCAGTACTTC; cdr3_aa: CASSLNQGETQYF
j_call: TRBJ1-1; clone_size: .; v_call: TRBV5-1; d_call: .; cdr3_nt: TGCGCCAGCAGCTCCCCGACAGGGAACACTGAAGCTTTCTTT; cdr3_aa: CASSSPTGNTEAFF
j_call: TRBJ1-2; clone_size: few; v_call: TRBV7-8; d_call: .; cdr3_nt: TGTGCCAGCAGCTTACTCCCAGATTTACACAGGGCCTATGGCTACACCTTC; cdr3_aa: CASSLLPDLHRAYGYTF
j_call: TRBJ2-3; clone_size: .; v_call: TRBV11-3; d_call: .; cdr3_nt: TGTGCCAGCAGTAGATTAGCTAGCACAGATACGCAGTATTTT; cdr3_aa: CASSRLASTDTQYF
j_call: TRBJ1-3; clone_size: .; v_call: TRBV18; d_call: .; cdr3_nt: TGTGCCAGCTCACCAGCAGGGACTGGAAACACCATATATTTT; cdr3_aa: CASSPAGTGNTIYF
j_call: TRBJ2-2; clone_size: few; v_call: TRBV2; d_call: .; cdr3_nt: TGTGCCAGCAGGCGAGGGTCCGGGGAGCTGTTTTTT; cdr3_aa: CASRRGSGELFF
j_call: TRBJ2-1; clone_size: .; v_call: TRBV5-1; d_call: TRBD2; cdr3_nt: TGCGCCAGCAGCTTGGAAGCGGTAGCGGGAGACCATGAGCAGTTCTTC; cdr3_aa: CASSLEAVAGDHEQFF
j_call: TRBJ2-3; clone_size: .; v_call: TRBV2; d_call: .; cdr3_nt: TGTGCCAGCAGGGCGGGACTCACAGATACGCAGTATTTT; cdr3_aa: CASRAGLTDTQYF
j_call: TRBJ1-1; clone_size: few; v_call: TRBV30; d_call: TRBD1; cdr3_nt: TGTGCCTGGAGTATACAGGGGGACTCTGAAGCTTTCTTT; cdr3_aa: CAWSIQGDSEAFF
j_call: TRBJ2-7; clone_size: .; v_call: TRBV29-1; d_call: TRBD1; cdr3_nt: TGCAGCGTTGAAGGACAGGGAACGTACGAGCAGTACTTC; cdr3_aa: CSVEGQGTYEQYF
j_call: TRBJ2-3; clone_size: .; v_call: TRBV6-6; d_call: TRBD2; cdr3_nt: TGTGCCAGCAGCCGAGGACTAGCGGGCACAGATACGCAGTATTTT; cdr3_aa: CASSRGLAGTDTQYF
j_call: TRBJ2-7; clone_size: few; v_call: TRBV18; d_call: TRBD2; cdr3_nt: TGTGCCAGCTCACCGGGACTAGCGTCTCCCTACGAGCAGTACTTC; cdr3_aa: CASSPGLASPYEQYF
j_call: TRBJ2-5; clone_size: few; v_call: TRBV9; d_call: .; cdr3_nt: TGTGCCAGCAGCCCCAACCGTCGGGACTCCCAAGAGACCCAGTACTTC; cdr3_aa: CASSPNRRDSQETQYF
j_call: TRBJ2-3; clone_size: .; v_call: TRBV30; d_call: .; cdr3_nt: TGTGCCTGGCACACAGGGTCGGCTAGAGGTGGGACGCAGTATTTT; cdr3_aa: CAWHTGSARGGTQYF
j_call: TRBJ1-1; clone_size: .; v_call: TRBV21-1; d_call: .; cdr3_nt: TGTGCCAGCAGCAAGGGACAGGGCGGCACTGAAGCTTTCTTT; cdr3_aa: CASSKGQGGTEAFF
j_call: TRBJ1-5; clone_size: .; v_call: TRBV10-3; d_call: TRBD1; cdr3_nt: TGTGCCATCAGCTCGGACAGGGGGGGGTTCAGCAATCAGCCCCAGCATTTT; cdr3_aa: CAISSDRGGFSNQPQHF
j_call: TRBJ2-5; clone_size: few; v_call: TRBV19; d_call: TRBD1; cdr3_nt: TGTGCCAGTAGTCCCGGACAGGGGGTAGAGACCCAGTACTTC; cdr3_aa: CASSPGQGVETQYF